This T cell receptor beta chain was retrieved from a study of sequential checkpoint blockade in melanoma. Study in general: About 90 pretreatment tumor DNA samples were TCRβ immunosequenced. More than 20 patients had tumor biopsies before treatment and at week 13. The study, taken as a whole, reports: About 30 times likelier clinical benefit followed increased tumor T-cell fraction and clonality. Tumor T-cell fraction and clonality correlated with PD-L1 and CD8+ counts.

Noted treatment: randomized to nivolumab then ipilimumab (arm A) or the reverse (arm B). The germline gives CDR1 SGHNT, CDR2 YENEEA. The CDR3 length is 16 residues. Trimming removed 5 bases from V and 3 bases from J, with 20 bases in between. The sample holds a few counts of this clone. No antigen is known for it. Repertoires were generated with immunoSEQ multiplex PCR, while TCRdb's copy carries only in-frame clones and drops some. Of about 12,000 clones listed, 20% to 30% are singletons. The input for sequencing was tumor tissue (inferred from file names), taken from a patient given nivolumab and ipilimumab in sequence. The chain joins TRBV11-3 to TRBJ2-7, with no clear D. The receptor was derived from a human donor with melanoma. The CDR3 nucleotides are TGTGCCAGCAGCATCTCCGGTATCCTGCCGGACTACGAGCAGTACTTC. Residues: CASSISGILPDYEQYF.